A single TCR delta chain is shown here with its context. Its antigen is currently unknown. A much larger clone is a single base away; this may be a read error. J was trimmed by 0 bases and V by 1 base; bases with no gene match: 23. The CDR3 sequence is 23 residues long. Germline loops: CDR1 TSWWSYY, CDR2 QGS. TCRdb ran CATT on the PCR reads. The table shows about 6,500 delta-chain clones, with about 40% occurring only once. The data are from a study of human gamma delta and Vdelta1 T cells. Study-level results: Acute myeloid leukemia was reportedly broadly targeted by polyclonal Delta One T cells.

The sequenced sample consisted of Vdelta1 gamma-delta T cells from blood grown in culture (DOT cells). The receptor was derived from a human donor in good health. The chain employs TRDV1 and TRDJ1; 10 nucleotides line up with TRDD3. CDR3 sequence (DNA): TGTGCTCTTGGGGAACGGGTTCCTACGATGAACTGGGGGATGATGGGGTACACCGATAAACTCATCTTT. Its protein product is CALGERVPTMNWGMMGYTDKLIF.